A selection of T cell receptor beta chains follows, all from one sample in a study of identical twins. TCRdb used MiXCR to reprocess the 5' RACE reads, holding one entry per CDR3 protein. Among around 550,000 distinct CDR3 sequences listed, roughly 15% were seen once. This sample was shared with a second study, whose subject was yellow fever vaccine responses in identical twins.

Sequenced sample: CD4+ T cells sorted from blood. The receptor set was obtained from a woman younger than 30 in good health. CDR3s include the opening cysteine and the closing phenylalanine or tryptophan. The D gene is left open where the match is weak. Clone size is given for some rows only: seen once, a few or many times, or a class if the clone is expanded.

v_gene	j_gene	d_gene	abundance	CDR3aa	CDR3nt
TRBV6-1	TRBJ2-2	TRBD2	few	CASSRSRTSGNTGELFF	TGTGCCAGCAGTCGCAGTAGGACTAGCGGGAACACCGGGGAGCTGTTTTTT
TRBV7-9	TRBJ2-1	TRBD2	-	CASGTSGGLGNEQFF	TGTGCCAGCGGGACTAGCGGGGGGCTGGGAAATGAGCAGTTCTTC
TRBV20-1	TRBJ2-3	-	few	CSARVEGYTQYF	TGCAGTGCTAGAGTGGAGGGATATACGCAGTATTTT
TRBV12-3/TRBV12-4	TRBJ1-1	-	few	CASSLSGRTEAFF	TGTGCCAGCAGTTTATCGGGTCGCACTGAAGCTTTCTTT
TRBV5-1	TRBJ2-2	-	few	CASKPLENTGELFF	TGCGCCAGCAAACCGTTGGAGAACACCGGGGAGCTGTTTTTT
TRBV2	TRBJ2-1	TRBD1	few	CASSEFSAQGQGRDEQFF	TGTGCCAGCAGTGAATTTTCGGCCCAGGGACAGGGGAGGGATGAGCAGTTCTTC
TRBV20-1	TRBJ2-1	-	many	CSASGYQYNEQFF	TGCAGTGCCTCCGGGTACCAATACAATGAGCAGTTCTTC
TRBV28	TRBJ2-7	-	few	CASSFELGRWVEQYF	TGTGCCAGCAGTTTTGAACTAGGGCGGTGGGTCGAGCAGTACTTC
TRBV6-1	TRBJ2-1	TRBD2	-	CASSKLAGVGNEQFF	TGTGCCAGCAGCAAACTAGCGGGAGTTGGCAATGAGCAGTTCTTC
TRBV5-5	TRBJ2-3	TRBD1	-	CASSLSPTGTTDTQYF	TGTGCCAGCAGCTTGTCCCCGACAGGGACCACAGATACGCAGTATTTT